This T cell receptor (beta chain) was profiled in a study of control samples from healthy donors and cancer patients. The data were produced by immunoSEQ multiplex PCR, yet TCRdb's version contains in-frame clones alone and is incomplete. The sample has 200,000 or so clones, 90% to 95% seen once; the top ten hold around 1.9%. CDR1 and CDR2 (germline): SEHNR, FQNEAQ (reference sequence). This CDR3 is built from 13 residues. The V gene lost 5 bases and the J gene lost 0 bases, with 7 bases spanning the gap. The receptor comes from a man aged 25-40 years in good health. This chain joins TRBV7-9 and TRBJ1-1; no clear D gene. Sequenced material: blood. In DNA form, the CDR3 reads TGTGCCAGCAGCCCTCCAATGAACACTGAAGCTTTCTTT. It encodes CASSPPMNTEAFF.